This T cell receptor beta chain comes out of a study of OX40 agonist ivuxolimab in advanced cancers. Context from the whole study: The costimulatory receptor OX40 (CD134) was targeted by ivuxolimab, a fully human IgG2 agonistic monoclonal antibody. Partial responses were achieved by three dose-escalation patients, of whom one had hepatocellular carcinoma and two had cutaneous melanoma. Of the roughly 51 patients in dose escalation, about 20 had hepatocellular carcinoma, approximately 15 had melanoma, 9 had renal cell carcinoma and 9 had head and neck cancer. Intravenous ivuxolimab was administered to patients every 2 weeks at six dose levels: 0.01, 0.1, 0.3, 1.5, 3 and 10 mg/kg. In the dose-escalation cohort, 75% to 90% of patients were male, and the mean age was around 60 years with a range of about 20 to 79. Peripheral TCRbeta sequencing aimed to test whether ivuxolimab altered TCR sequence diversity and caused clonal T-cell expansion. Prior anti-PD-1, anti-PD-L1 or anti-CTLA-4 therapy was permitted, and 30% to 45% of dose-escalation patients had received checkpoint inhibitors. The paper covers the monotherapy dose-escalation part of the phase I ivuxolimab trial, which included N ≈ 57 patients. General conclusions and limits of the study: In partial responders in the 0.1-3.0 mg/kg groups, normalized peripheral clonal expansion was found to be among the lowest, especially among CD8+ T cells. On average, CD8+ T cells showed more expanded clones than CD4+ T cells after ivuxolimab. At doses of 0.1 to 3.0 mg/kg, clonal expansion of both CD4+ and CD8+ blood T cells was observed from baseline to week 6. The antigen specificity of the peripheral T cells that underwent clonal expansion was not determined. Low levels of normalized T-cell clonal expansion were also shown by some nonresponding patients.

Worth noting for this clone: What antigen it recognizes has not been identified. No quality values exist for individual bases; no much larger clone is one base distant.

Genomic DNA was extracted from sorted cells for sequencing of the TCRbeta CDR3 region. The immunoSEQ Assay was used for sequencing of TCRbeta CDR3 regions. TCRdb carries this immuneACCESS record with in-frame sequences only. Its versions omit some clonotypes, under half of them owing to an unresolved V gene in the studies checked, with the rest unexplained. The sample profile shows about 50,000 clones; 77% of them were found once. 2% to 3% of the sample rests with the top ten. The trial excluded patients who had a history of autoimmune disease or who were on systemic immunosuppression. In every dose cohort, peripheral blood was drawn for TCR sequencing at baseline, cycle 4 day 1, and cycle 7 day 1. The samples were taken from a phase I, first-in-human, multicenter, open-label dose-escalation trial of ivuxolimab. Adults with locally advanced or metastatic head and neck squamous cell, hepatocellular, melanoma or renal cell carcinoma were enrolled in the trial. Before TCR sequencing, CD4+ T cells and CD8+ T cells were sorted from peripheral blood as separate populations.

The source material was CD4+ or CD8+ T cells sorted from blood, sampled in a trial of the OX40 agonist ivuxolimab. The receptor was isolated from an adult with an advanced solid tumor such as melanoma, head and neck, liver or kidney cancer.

This receptor has the CDR3 CASSLVGGTDTQYF. The DNA sequence is as follows: TGTGCCAGCAGCTTGGTGGGCGGCACAGATACGCAGTATTTT. The chain uses TRBV7-2 and TRBJ2-3, with the D gene call left open. The CDR3, from cysteine to phenylalanine, totals 14 residues. The entry retains the CDR3 DNA only, 42 bases that are in frame from base 1. The V and J ends are trimmed by 3 bases and 1 base, leaving 8 bases between them. According to the germline V gene, CDR1 reads SGHTA and CDR2 reads FQGNSA.